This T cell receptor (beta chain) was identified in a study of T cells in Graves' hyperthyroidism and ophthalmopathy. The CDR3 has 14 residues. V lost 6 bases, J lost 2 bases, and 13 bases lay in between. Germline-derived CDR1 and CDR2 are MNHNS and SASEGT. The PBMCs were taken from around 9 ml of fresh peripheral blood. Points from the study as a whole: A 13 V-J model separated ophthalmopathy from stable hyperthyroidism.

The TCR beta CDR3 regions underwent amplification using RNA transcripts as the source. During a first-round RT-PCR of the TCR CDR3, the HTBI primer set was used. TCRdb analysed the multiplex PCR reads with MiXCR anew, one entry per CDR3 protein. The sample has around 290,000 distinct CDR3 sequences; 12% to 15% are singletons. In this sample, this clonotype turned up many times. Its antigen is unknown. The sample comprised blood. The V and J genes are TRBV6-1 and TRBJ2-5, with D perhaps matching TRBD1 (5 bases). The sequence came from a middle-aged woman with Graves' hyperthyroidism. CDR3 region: CASRGLKGQETQYF. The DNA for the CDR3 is TGTGCCAGCAGGGGATTGAAGGGGCAAGAGACCCAGTACTTC.